These 5 T cell receptor beta chains came from one sample sequenced in a study of PD-L1 blockade in urothelial cancer. This table comes from immunoSEQ multiplex PCR, and its TCRdb copy is limited to in-frame clones, with some not included. The repertoire holds tens of thousands of clones, with approximately 86% as singletons. Time point reported: peripheral blood 6 weeks after treatment start. Sample: PBMCs, taken around atezolizumab (anti-PD-L1) treatment. Every receptor here comes from a man in his 70s with urothelial cancer.

The chain links TRBV7-9 to TRBJ2-3; 7 positions agree with TRBD2. Germline V gene lookup returns CDR1 SEHNR and CDR2 FQNEAQ (reference sequence). V was pared by 4 bases and J by 4 bases, with 8 bases of the junction left unmatched. The CDR3 totals 15 residues. For the CDR3, the DNA is TGTGCCAGCAGCTGGGCTAGCGGTAGGGCAGATACGCAGTATTTT. Translated: CASSWASGRADTQYF.

This sequence joins TRBV7-9 and TRBJ2-1, with D perhaps matching TRBD2 (6 bases). The V gene lost 3 bases and the J gene lost 4 bases, with 16 bases spanning the gap. In germline, CDR1 is SEHNR, CDR2 FQNEAQ (reference sequence). The CDR3 runs to 16 residues. Here the CDR3 DNA reads TGTGCCAGCAGCTTGCCCCCTCGACTAGGGTACAATGAGCAGTTCTTC. Protein product: CASSLPPRLGYNEQFF.

This chain uses TRBV5-1 with TRBJ2-1; TRBD2 matches at 12 bases. The J segment lost 8 bases and the V segment lost 4 bases, leaving 7 bases of the junction unmatched. CDR3 length equals 15 residues. Germline values: CDR1 SGHRS, CDR2 YFSETQ. The CDR3 DNA is TGCGCCAGCAGCCTGACTAGCGGGAGTATCGATGAGCAGTTCTTC. Residues: CASSLTSGSIDEQFF. The full variable domain, its missing parts supplied by reference TRBV5-1 and TRBJ2-1, is KAGVTQTPRYLIKTRGQQVTLSCSPISGHRSVSWYQQTPGQGLQFLFEYFSETQRNKGNFPGRFSGRQFSNSRSEMNVSTLELGDSALYLCASSLTSGSIDEQFFGPGTRLTVL.

In the case of this clone: The same CDR3 also results from other DNA sequences found in this sample. The rearrangement links TRBV7-9 to TRBJ1-5; weak D call: TRBD1 (5 bases). The CDR3 covers 13 residues. The germline V and J ends were trimmed by 1 base and 7 bases, with 8 bases remaining between them. From germline, CDR1 is SEHNR and CDR2 FQNEAQ (reference sequence). Here the CDR3 DNA reads TGTGCCAGCAGCTTAGGGGGGAGGCAGCCCCAGCATTTT. Translated, it gives CASSLGGRQPQHF. Together with reference TRBV7-9 and TRBJ1-5, the CDR3 gives the full variable domain: DTGVSQNPRHKITKRGQNVTFRCDPISEHNRLYWYRQTLGQGPEFLTYFQNEAQLEKSRLLSDRFSAERPKGSFSTLEIQRTEQGDSAMYLCASSLGGRQPQHFGDGTRLSIL.

V gene TRBV2 combines with J gene TRBJ1-2; D possibly corresponds to TRBD1 (5 bases). The CDR3 loop spans 13 amino acids. Per the germline V gene, CDR1 is SNHLY and CDR2 is FYNNEI. Between the trimmed V and J ends, which lost 5 bases and 8 bases, there was a span of 15 bases. CDR3 coding DNA: TGTGCCAGCAGTAAATATGACAGAAACGGCTACACCTTC. Translated, it gives CASSKYDRNGYTF.